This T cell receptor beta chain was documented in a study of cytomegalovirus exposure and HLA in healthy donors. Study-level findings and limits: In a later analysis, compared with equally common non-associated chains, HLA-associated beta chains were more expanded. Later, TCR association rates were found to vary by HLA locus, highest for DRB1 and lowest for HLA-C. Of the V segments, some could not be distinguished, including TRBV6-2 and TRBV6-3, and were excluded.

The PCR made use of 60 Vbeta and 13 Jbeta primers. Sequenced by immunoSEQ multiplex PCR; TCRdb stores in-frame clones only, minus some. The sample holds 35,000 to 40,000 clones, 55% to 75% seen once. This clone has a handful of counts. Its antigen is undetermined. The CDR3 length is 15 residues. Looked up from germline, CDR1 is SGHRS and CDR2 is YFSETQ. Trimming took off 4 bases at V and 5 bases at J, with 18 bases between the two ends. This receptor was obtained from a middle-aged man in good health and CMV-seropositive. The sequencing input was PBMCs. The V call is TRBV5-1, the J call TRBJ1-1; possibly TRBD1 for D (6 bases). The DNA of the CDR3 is TGCGCCAGCAGCACACAGACAGGAGGCTATACTGAAGCTTTCTTT. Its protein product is CASSTQTGGYTEAFF.